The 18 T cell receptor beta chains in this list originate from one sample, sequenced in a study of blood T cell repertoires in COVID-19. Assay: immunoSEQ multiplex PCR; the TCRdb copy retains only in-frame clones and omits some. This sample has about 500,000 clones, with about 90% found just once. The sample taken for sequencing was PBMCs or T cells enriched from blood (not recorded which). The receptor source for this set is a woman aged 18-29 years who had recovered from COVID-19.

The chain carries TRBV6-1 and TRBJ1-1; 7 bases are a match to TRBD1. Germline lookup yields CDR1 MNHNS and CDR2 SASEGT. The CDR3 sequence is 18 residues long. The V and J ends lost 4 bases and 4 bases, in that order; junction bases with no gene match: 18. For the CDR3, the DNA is TGTGCCAGCAGTGCGCACTTTGGGACAGCCCCCAGGGGCACTGAAGCTTTCTTT. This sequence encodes CASSAHFGTAPRGTEAFF.

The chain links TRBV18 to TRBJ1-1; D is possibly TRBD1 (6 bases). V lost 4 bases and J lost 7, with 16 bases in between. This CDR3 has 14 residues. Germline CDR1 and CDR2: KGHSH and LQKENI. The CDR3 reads CASSLAQGYGEAFF. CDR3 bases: TGTGCCAGCTCACTCGCACAGGGTTATGGTGAAGCTTTCTTT.

The CDR3: CASSAEARGNQPQHF. Here the CDR3 DNA reads TGTGCCAGTAGTGCGGAAGCGAGGGGCAATCAGCCCCAGCATTTT. The gene calls are TRBV19 and TRBJ1-5; D not resolved. There are 15 residues in the CDR3. Germline V CDR1 and CDR2: LNHDA, SQIVND (reference sequence). V dropped 5 bases and J dropped 2 bases, with 13 bases sitting between them.

The CDR3 DNA is TGTGCCAGCAGCTCCCTGGACAGGGGGAACTATGGCTACACCTTC. Translated: CASSSLDRGNYGYTF. The chain joins TRBV7-3 to TRBJ1-2; 10 bases align to TRBD1. Germline V lookup: CDR1 SGHTA, CDR2 FQGTGA. The CDR3 covers 15 residues. V gave up 4 bases and J gave up 2 bases; unmatched junction bases: 4.

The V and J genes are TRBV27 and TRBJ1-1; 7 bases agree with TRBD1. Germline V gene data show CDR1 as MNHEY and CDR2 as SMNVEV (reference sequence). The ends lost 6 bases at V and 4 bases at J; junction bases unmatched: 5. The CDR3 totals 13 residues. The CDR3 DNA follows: TGTGCCAGCAGGGGGCCAGGGGGCACTGAAGCTTTCTTT. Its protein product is CASRGPGGTEAFF.

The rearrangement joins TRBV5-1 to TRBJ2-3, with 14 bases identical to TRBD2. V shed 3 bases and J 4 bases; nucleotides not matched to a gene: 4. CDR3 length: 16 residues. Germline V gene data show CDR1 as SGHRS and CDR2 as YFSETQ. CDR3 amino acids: CASSSTTSGGADTQYF. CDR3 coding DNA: TGCGCCAGCAGCTCCACGACTAGCGGGGGGGCAGATACGCAGTATTTT.

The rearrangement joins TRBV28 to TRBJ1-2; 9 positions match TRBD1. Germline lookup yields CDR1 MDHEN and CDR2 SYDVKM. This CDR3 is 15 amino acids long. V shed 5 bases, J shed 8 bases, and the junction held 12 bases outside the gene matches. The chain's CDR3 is CASSSPGQGVGGYTF. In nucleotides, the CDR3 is TGTGCCAGCAGTAGCCCGGGACAGGGAGTTGGGGGCTACACCTTC.

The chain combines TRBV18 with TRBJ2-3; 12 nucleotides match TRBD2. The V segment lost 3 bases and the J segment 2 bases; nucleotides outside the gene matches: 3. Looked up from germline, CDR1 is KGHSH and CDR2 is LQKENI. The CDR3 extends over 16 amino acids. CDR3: CASSPSSGGATDTQYF. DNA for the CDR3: TGTGCCAGCTCACCGTCTAGCGGGGGGGCCACAGATACGCAGTATTTT.

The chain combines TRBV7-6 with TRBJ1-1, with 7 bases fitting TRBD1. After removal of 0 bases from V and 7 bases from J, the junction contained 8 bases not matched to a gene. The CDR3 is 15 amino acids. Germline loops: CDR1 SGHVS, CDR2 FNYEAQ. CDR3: CASSLASGTANEAFF. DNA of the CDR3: TGTGCCAGCAGCTTAGCTTCCGGGACAGCTAATGAAGCTTTCTTT.

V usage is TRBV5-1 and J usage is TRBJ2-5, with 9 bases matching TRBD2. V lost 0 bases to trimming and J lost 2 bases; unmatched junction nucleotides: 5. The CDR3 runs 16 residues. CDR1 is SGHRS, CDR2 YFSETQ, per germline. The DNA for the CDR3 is TGCGCCAGCAGCTTGGTTTCTAGCGGGACTCAAGAGACCCAGTACTTC. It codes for CASSLVSSGTQETQYF.

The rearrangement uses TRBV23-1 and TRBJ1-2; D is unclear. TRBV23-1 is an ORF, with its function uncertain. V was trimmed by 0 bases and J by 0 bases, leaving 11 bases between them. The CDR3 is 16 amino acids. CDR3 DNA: TGCGCCAGCAGTCAATCCACCCAACAGACTAACTATGGCTACACCTTC. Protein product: CASSQSTQQTNYGYTF.

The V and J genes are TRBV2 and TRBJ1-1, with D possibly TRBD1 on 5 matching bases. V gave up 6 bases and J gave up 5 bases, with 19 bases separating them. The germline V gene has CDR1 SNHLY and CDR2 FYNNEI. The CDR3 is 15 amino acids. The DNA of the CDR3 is TGTGCCAGCAGGCTCCAAGCGGGGCCAGGGACTGAAGCTTTCTTT. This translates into CASRLQAGPGTEAFF.

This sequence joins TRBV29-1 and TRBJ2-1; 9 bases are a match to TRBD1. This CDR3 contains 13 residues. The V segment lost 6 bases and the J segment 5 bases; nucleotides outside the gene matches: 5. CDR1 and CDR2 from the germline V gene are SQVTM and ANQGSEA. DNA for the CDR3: TGCAGCGTCGGGACAGGGAGGAACAATGAGCAGTTCTTC. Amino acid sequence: CSVGTGRNNEQFF.

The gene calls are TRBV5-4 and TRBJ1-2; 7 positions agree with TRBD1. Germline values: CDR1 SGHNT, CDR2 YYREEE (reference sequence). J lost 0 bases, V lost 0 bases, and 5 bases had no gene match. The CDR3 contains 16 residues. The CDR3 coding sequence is TGTGCCAGCAGCTTGGGGACAGGCCTAGCTAACTATGGCTACACCTTC. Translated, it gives CASSLGTGLANYGYTF.

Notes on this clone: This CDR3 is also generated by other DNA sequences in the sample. In DNA, the CDR3 is TGTGCCAGCAGTCCTTACAATGAGCAGTTCTTC. It encodes CASSPYNEQFF. V and J are TRBV11-2 and TRBJ2-1; D is undetermined. CDR3 length: 11 amino acids. Germline V CDR1 and CDR2: SGHAT, FQNNGV. The V end was cut by 6 bases, the J end by 4 bases, with 4 bases between.

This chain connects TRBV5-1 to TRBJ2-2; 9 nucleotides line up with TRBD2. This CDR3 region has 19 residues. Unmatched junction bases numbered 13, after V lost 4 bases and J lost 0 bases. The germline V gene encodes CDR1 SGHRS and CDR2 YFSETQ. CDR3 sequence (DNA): TGCGCCAGCAGCAGGTCTCCGGGACTAGCTTTAACGAACACCGGGGAGCTGTTTTTT. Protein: CASSRSPGLALTNTGELFF.

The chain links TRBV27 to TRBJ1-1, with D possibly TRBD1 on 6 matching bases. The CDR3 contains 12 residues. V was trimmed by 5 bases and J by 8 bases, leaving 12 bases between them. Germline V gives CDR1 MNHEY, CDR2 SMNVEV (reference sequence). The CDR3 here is CASSPNRVEAFF. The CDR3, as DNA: TGTGCCAGCAGTCCCAACAGGGTAGAAGCTTTCTTT.

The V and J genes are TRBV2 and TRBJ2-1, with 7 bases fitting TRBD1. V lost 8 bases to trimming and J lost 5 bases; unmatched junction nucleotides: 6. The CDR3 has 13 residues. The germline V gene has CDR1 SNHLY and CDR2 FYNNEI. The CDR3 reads CASEQGNDNEQFF. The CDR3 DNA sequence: TGTGCCAGCGAACAGGGGAACGACAATGAGCAGTTCTTC. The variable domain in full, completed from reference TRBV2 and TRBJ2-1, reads EPEVTQTPSHQVTQMGQEVILRCVPISNHLYFYWYRQILGQKVEFLVSFYNNEISEKSEIFDDQFSVERPDGSNFTLKIRSTKLEDSAMYFCASEQGNDNEQFFGPGTRLTVL.